These 31 T cell receptor beta chains were all obtained from the same sample, sequenced in a study of OX40 agonist ivuxolimab in advanced cancers. The protocol was immunoSEQ multiplex PCR, while the TCRdb copy is restricted to in-frame clones and leaves out a portion. The table records 55,000 to 80,000 clones, nearly 90% of them present only once. The sample was CD4+ or CD8+ T cells sorted from blood, taken in a trial of the OX40 agonist ivuxolimab. These TCRs come from an adult with an advanced solid tumor such as melanoma, head and neck, liver or kidney cancer.

The V and J genes are TRBV5-5 and TRBJ2-7; 10 bases are a match to TRBD1. The CDR3 covers 13 residues. V lost 3 bases, J lost 6 bases, and 3 bases stayed unmatched. Germline assignment: CDR1 SGHKS and CDR2 YYEKEE (reference sequence). For the CDR3, the DNA is TGTGCCAGCAGCTGGGGACAGGGGAGCGAGCAGTACTTC. Translating gives CASSWGQGSEQYF.

The V call is TRBV28, the J call TRBJ2-1, with no clear D. The germline gives CDR1 MDHEN, CDR2 SYDVKM. The CDR3 totals 13 residues. V lost 3 bases and J lost 4, with 7 bases in between. CDR3 in amino acids: CASSFLKYNEQFF. The CDR3 DNA reads as TGTGCCAGCAGTTTTCTGAAGTACAATGAGCAGTTCTTC.

This chain connects TRBV11-1 to TRBJ2-7; TRBD1 matches at 7 bases. The ends lost 5 bases at V and 5 bases at J; junction bases unmatched: 6. CDR1 and CDR2 from the germline V gene are SGHAT and FQDESV (reference sequence). This CDR3 comprises 13 residues. CDR3 coding DNA: TGTGCCAGCAGCCTGACAGGGAACCACGAGCAGTACTTC. This translates into CASSLTGNHEQYF.

In the case of this clone: A read error may produce the germline difference seen at one junction end. The rearrangement uses TRBV2 and TRBJ2-1; 9 positions match TRBD2. CDR3 length: 17 amino acids. Germline V CDR1 and CDR2: SNHLY, FYNNEI. For the CDR3, the DNA is TGTGCCGGCAGTGATGTTAGCGGGAGTGACTCCTACAATGAGCAGTTCTTC. It is translated as CAGSDVSGSDSYNEQFF.

This clone appeared once. The rearrangement joins TRBV4-1 to TRBJ2-7, with 7 bases lining up with TRBD1. The ends lost 0 bases at V and 2 bases at J; junction bases unmatched: 4. CDR1 and CDR2 (germline): MGHRA, YSYEKL. The CDR3 runs to 15 residues. The CDR3 loop is CASSQEPQGAYEQYF. The CDR3 DNA reads as TGCGCCAGCAGCCAAGAACCCCAGGGGGCCTACGAGCAGTACTTC.

The gene calls are TRBV27 and TRBJ2-7, with 8 bases matching TRBD1. V shed 3 bases, J shed 2 bases, and the junction held 6 bases outside the gene matches. The CDR3 totals 15 residues. CDR1 is MNHEY and CDR2 is SMNVEV in the germline V gene (reference sequence). The CDR3 sequence is CASSFVAGGTYEQYF. In nucleotides, the CDR3 is TGTGCCAGCAGTTTTGTGGCAGGGGGCACCTACGAGCAGTACTTC.

CDR3 loop: CASSDDPRGYYEQYF. The CDR3 coding sequence is TGTGCCAGCAGCGACGATCCGAGGGGTTACTACGAGCAGTACTTC. The chain carries TRBV7-8 and TRBJ2-7, with D perhaps matching TRBD1 or TRBD2 (5 bases each). The germline gives CDR1 SGHVS, CDR2 FQNEAQ. The CDR3 covers 15 residues. Between the trimmed V and J ends, which lost 5 bases and 3 bases, there was a span of 17 bases.

The chain joins TRBV7-9 to TRBJ1-1, with D maybe TRBD1 (5 bases). There are 14 residues in the CDR3. V lost 10 bases, J lost 4 bases, and 19 bases lay in between. Germline loops: CDR1 SEHNR, CDR2 FQNEAQ (reference sequence). CDR3 in amino acids: CATGIGAPVTEAFF. CDR3 coding DNA: TGTGCCACGGGAATTGGGGCGCCGGTCACTGAAGCTTTCTTT. The entire variable domain, with the rest obtained from reference TRBV7-9 and TRBJ1-1, is as follows: DTGVSQNPRHKITKRGQNVTFRCDPISEHNRLYWYRQTLGQGPEFLTYFQNEAQLEKSRLLSDRFSAERPKGSFSTLEIQRTEQGDSAMYLCATGIGAPVTEAFFGQGTRLTVV.

V and J are TRBV13 and TRBJ1-4; D might be TRBD1 (5 bases). CDR3 length: 13 residues. Germline CDR1 PRHDT, CDR2 FYEKMQ (reference sequence). Trimming took off 5 bases at V and 5 bases at J, with 9 bases between the two ends. CDR3 sequence: CASSPQGNEKLFF. Here the CDR3 DNA reads TGTGCCAGCAGCCCCCAGGGAAATGAAAAACTGTTTTTT.

This clone was observed a handful of times. This chain uses TRBV7-8 with TRBJ2-7, with 9 bases fitting TRBD2. The CDR3 length is 13 residues. CDR1 is SGHVS, CDR2 FQNEAQ, per germline. The V and J ends lost 8 bases and 7 bases, in that order; junction bases with no gene match: 9. CDR3 loop: CASGRSLAGEQYF. The CDR3 DNA reads TGTGCCAGCGGGAGGAGCCTAGCGGGGGAGCAGTACTTC.

The genes are TRBV27 and TRBJ2-7; 10 bases map to TRBD1. Germline V lookup: CDR1 MNHEY, CDR2 SMNVEV (reference sequence). V lost 5 bases, J lost 3 bases, and 7 bases stayed unmatched. This CDR3 has 15 amino acids. CDR3 DNA sequence: TGTGCCAGCAGTCTACAAGGGACAGGGGTCTACGAGCAGTACTTC. This sequence encodes CASSLQGTGVYEQYF.

This clone was counted a few times. The gene calls are TRBV30 and TRBJ2-7; TRBD1 agrees at 9 bases. This CDR3 spans 14 amino acids. Looked up from germline, CDR1 is GTSNPN and CDR2 is SVGIG (reference sequence). J was trimmed by 5 bases and V by 0 bases; bases with no gene match: 5. CDR3 in amino acids: CAWSVGTGIHEQYF. DNA of the CDR3: TGTGCCTGGAGTGTCGGGACAGGGATCCACGAGCAGTACTTC. The whole variable domain, filled in from reference TRBV30 and TRBJ2-7, reads SQTIHQWPATLVQPVGSPLSLECTVEGTSNPNLYWYRQAAGRGLQLLFYSVGIGQISSEVPQNLSASRPQDRQFILSSKKLLLSDSGFYLCAWSVGTGIHEQYFGPGTRLTVT.

This clone was observed a single time. The chain employs TRBV19 and TRBJ1-1; TRBD1 is a possible D gene (5 bases). With 4 bases removed from V and 8 bases from J, the gap between germline ends came to 11 bases. CDR1 is LNHDA, CDR2 SQIVND, per germline (reference sequence). The length of the CDR3 is 12 residues. CDR3 coding DNA: TGTGCCAGTAGTAACGGCAGGGAGGAAGCTTTCTTT. It codes for CASSNGREEAFF.

The rearrangement links TRBV15 to TRBJ1-2, with 7 positions matching TRBD1. Per germline, CDR1 LNHNV and CDR2 YYDKDF (reference sequence). V lost 2 bases and J lost 8; bases outside the gene matches: 11. The CDR3 has 15 amino acids. The CDR3 DNA sequence: TGTGCCACCAGCAGACCAGATACAGGGGTCCAAGGCTACACCTTC. This encodes CATSRPDTGVQGYTF.

This rearrangement joins TRBV19 to TRBJ2-7, with 8 bases fitting TRBD1. V was pared by 5 bases and J by 3 bases, with 9 bases of the junction left unmatched. The CDR3 loop spans 15 amino acids. The germline CDR1 and CDR2 sequences are LNHDA and SQIVND (reference sequence). CDR3 sequence: CASSAGQGKGYEQYF. CDR3 sequence (DNA): TGTGCCAGTAGTGCCGGACAGGGAAAAGGCTACGAGCAGTACTTC.

The V and J genes are TRBV9 and TRBJ2-7; a weak D match, TRBD1 (5 bases). Germline values: CDR1 SGDLS, CDR2 YYNGEE. The CDR3 runs 15 residues. V was pared by 0 bases and J by 0 bases, with 10 bases between. The CDR3 nucleotides are TGTGCCAGCAGCGTAGATTTTCAGGGCTCCTACGAGCAGTACTTC. It specifies CASSVDFQGSYEQYF.

The chain links TRBV30 to TRBJ2-5; D may correspond to TRBD1 or TRBD2 (5 bases each). This CDR3 region has 12 residues. V was shortened by 8 bases and J by 5 bases, with 15 bases between the two germline ends. Germline CDR1 is GTSNPN and CDR2 is SVGIG (reference sequence). Written as DNA, the CDR3 is TGTGCCGCCAATAGAGGGGAGGAGACCCAGTACTTC. It is translated as CAANRGEETQYF.

J is TRBJ1-2 and V is TRBV30, with D possibly matching TRBD1 (5 bases). The ends were cut back, 4 bases at V and 4 bases at J, with 13 bases in the middle. The germline V gene encodes CDR1 GTSNPN and CDR2 SVGIG (reference sequence). The CDR3 extends over 13 amino acids. This CDR3 is CAWTSGALYGYTF. In DNA, the CDR3 is TGTGCCTGGACCAGTGGGGCCCTCTATGGCTACACCTTC.

This rearrangement joins TRBV28 to TRBJ2-1, with TRBD1 matching 7 bases. V trimming: 6 bases; J trimming: 1 base; junction bases outside the gene matches: 6. The germline V gene has CDR1 MDHEN and CDR2 SYDVKM. This CDR3 is built from 15 residues. CDR3 DNA: TGTGCCAGCAGGCCTAGGACAGGTTCCTACAATGAGCAGTTCTTC. This codes for CASRPRTGSYNEQFF.

This chain connects TRBV9 to TRBJ2-5; 13 positions match TRBD2. Germline V gene data show CDR1 as SGDLS and CDR2 as YYNGEE. Trimming at V came to 4 bases and at J to 2 bases, leaving 8 bases not matched to a gene. The CDR3 has 17 residues. The CDR3 coding sequence is TGTGCCAGCAGCCAACTAGCGGGAGGGCCGGGGCAAGAGACCCAGTACTTC. This sequence encodes CASSQLAGGPGQETQYF.

This rearrangement joins TRBV4-2 to TRBJ2-3; 11 nucleotides agree with TRBD2. Germline trimming cut 1 base from V and 3 bases from J; bases unmatched to any gene: 9. The CDR3 contains 18 residues. From germline, CDR1 is LGHNA and CDR2 YNFKEQ. The CDR3 protein is CASSQVILTSGRTDTQYF. As DNA, the CDR3 is TGTGCCAGCAGCCAAGTAATCCTCACTAGCGGGAGAACAGATACGCAGTATTTT.

The chain carries TRBV2 and TRBJ2-1; the D gene is possibly TRBD1 (5 bases). The V gene's germline CDR1 is SNHLY and CDR2 FYNNEI. Trimming stripped 0 bases from V and 3 bases from J, with 6 bases between. This CDR3 is 14 amino acids long. In DNA form, the CDR3 reads TGTGCCAGCAGTGAAGCTCAGGGCTACAATGAGCAGTTCTTC. The encoded protein is CASSEAQGYNEQFF.

V and J are TRBV19 and TRBJ2-7, with D uncertain. The CDR3 spans 13 residues. Looked up from germline, CDR1 is LNHDA and CDR2 is SQIVND (reference sequence). The V end was cut by 3 bases, the J end by 0 bases, with 6 bases between. The CDR3 DNA reads TGTGCCAGTAGTATTATCGGCTCCTACGAGCAGTACTTC. Its translation is CASSIIGSYEQYF.

V gene TRBV28 combines with J gene TRBJ1-2, with 7 bases identical to TRBD1. The V segment lost 3 bases and the J segment 8 bases; nucleotides outside the gene matches: 6. Germline assignment: CDR1 MDHEN and CDR2 SYDVKM. The CDR3 extends over 13 amino acids. In DNA, the CDR3 is TGTGCCAGCAGTTTGGGGACAGCGCGGGGCTACACCTTC. Translation gives CASSLGTARGYTF.

In this sample, this clone turned up a few times. The chain links TRBV4-1 to TRBJ2-7; D gene unclear. V lost 1 base, J lost 6 bases, and 4 bases lay in between. The CDR3 is 11 amino acids. Germline V gene data show CDR1 as MGHRA and CDR2 as YSYEKL. The CDR3 nucleotides read TGCGCCAGCAGCCAAGGACCCGAGCAGTACTTC. Its protein product is CASSQGPEQYF.

The V and J genes are TRBV21-1 and TRBJ2-1; no check of the table's D call, TRBD2, against the DNA was made. TRBV21-1 is classified as a pseudogene. The CDR3 is made up of 13 amino acids. In DNA, the CDR3 is TGTGCCAGCAGGGCGGGAGATTACAATGAGCAGTTCTTC. It codes for CASRAGDYNEQFF.

This clone has a single count. The chain links TRBV4-1 to TRBJ2-5; maybe TRBD2 (6 bases). CDR3 length: 17 amino acids. V was cut by 2 bases and J by 5 bases, with 21 bases left in between. The germline V gene encodes CDR1 MGHRA and CDR2 YSYEKL. CDR3 sequence (DNA): TGCGCCAGCAGCCAAAACGCGCGGGATCTCGAGGGGGAGACCCAGTACTTC. Its translation is CASSQNARDLEGETQYF.

The chain combines TRBV6-1 with TRBJ2-7, with 14 bases aligning to TRBD2. Trimming took 6 bases from V and 3 from J; bases not matched to a gene: 22. The germline gives CDR1 MNHNS, CDR2 SASEGT. The length of the CDR3 is 21 residues. The CDR3 reads CASSERTRTSGRILILYEQYF. The DNA for the CDR3 is TGTGCCAGCAGCGAACGGACTAGGACTAGCGGGAGGATCCTCATACTCTACGAGCAGTACTTC.

This clone came up once. The rearrangement links TRBV27 to TRBJ2-2; D remains unclear. The length of the CDR3 is 13 residues. Trimming stripped 3 bases from V and 4 bases from J, with 6 bases between. Germline values: CDR1 MNHEY, CDR2 SMNVEV (reference sequence). The CDR3 here is CASSFSGTGELFF. In DNA form, the CDR3 reads TGTGCCAGCAGTTTCTCCGGCACCGGGGAGCTGTTTTTT.

The rearrangement links TRBV29-1 to TRBJ1-2, with TRBD1 matching over 8 bases. The CDR3 has 16 residues. Germline lookup yields CDR1 SQVTM and CDR2 ANQGSEA. V was clipped by 2 bases and J by 2 bases; unmatched bases: 10. CDR3 amino acids: CSVERSRTGPNYGYTF. The CDR3 DNA reads TGCAGCGTTGAACGATCTAGGACAGGGCCGAACTATGGCTACACCTTC. The entire variable domain, with the rest obtained from reference TRBV29-1 and TRBJ1-2, is as follows: SAVISQKPSRDICQRGTSLTIQCQVDSQVTMMFWYRQQPGQSLTLIATANQGSEATYESGFVIDKFPISRPNLTFSTLTVSNMSPEDSSIYLCSVERSRTGPNYGYTFGSGTRLTVV.

This chain uses TRBV9 with TRBJ2-7, with D possibly TRBD1 on 5 matching bases. V gave up 0 bases and J gave up 2 bases, with 9 bases separating them. This CDR3 is built from 14 residues. The germline V gene encodes CDR1 SGDLS and CDR2 YYNGEE. The CDR3 nucleotides read TGTGCCAGCAGCGTAGGTGGACACACCTACGAGCAGTACTTC. It yields the protein CASSVGGHTYEQYF.